This T cell receptor beta chain originates from a study of cytomegalovirus exposure and HLA in healthy donors. CDR1 and CDR2 from the germline V gene are LNHDA and SQIVND (reference sequence). After removal of 7 bases from V and 6 bases from J, the junction contained 4 bases not matched to a gene. The length of the CDR3 is 13 residues. The PCR had 60 Vbeta and 13 Jbeta primers. Here immunoSEQ multiplex PCR was the method, and the copy in TCRdb shows in-frame clones only, minus some. The sample contains roughly 200,000 clones, approximately 84% of which appear only once. Remarks on this clone: Its matching antigen is unknown.

Study-wide results and caveats: From TCR beta sequences, most subjects' HLA-A and HLA-B alleles were reportedly predicted accurately.

Unrecorded immune exposure was likely among donors, who were nominally healthy when sampled. The receptor comes from a woman in her thirties or forties in good health and CMV-seronegative. The chain employs TRBV19 and TRBJ2-2, with TRBD1 matching 8 bases. Sequenced: PBMCs. The CDR3 coding sequence is TGTGCCAGTAACCCACAGGGGGCCGGGGAGCTGTTTTTT. Its protein is CASNPQGAGELFF.